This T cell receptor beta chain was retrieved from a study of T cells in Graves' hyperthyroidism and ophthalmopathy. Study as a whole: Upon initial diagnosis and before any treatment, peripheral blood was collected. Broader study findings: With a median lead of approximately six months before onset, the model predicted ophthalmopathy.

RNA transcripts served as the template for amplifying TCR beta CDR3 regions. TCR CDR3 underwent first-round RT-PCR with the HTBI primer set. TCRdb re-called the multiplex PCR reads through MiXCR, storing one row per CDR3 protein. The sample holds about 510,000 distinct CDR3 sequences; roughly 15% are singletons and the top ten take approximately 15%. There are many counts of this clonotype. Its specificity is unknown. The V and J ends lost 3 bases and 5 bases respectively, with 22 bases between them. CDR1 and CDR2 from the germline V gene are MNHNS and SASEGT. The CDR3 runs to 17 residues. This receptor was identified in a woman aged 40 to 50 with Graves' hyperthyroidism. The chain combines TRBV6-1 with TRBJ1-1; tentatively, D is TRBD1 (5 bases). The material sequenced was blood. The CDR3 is CASSDLKGWGLITEAFF. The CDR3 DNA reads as TGTGCCAGCAGTGACCTAAAAGGGTGGGGCCTTATTACTGAAGCTTTCTTT.